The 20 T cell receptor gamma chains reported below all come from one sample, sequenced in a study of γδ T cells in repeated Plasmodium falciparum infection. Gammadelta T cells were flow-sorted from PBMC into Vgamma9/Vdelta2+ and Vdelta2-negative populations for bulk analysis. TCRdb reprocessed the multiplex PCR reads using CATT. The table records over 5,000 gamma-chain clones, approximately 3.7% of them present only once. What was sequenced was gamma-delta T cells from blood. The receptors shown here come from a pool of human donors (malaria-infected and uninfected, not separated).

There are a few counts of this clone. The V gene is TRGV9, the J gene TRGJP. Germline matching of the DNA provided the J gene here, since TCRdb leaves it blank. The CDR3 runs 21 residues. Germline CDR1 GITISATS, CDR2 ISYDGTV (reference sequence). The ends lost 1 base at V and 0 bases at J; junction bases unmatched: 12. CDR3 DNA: TGTGCCTTGTGGGAGGTCTTGCCGCGGTATGGGCAAGAGTTGGGCAAAAAAATCAAGGTATTT. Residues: CALWEVLPRYGQELGKKIKVF.

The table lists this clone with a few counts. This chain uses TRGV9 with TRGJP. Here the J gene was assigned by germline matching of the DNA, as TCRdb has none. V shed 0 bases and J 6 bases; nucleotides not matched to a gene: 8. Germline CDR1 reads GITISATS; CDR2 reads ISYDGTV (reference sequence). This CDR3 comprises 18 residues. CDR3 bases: TGTGCCTTGTGGGAGGTGCTTCGGCGAGAGTTGGGCAAAAAAATCAAGGTATTT. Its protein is CALWEVLRRELGKKIKVF.

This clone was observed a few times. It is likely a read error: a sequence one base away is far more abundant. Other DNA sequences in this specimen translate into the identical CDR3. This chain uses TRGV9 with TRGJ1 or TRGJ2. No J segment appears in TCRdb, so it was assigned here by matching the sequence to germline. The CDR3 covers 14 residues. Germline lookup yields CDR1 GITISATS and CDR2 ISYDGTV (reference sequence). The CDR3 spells CALWEVSDYYKKLF. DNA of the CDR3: TGTGCCCTGTGGGAGGTGTCCGATTATTATAAGAAACTCTTT.

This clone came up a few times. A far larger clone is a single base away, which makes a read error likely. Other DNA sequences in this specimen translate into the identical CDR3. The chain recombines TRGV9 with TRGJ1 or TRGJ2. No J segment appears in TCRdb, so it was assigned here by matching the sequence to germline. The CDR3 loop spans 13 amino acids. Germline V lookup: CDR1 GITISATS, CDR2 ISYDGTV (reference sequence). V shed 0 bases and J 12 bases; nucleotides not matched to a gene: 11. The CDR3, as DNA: TGTGCCTTGTGGGAGGTGGAGTTCGGGAGGAAACTCTTT. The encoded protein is CALWEVEFGRKLF.

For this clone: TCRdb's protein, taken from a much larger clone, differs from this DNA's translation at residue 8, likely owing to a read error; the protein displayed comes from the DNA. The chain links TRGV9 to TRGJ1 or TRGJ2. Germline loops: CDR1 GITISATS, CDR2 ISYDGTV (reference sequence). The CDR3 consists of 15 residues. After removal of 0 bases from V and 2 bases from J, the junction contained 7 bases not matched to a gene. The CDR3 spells CALWEVRDYYYKKLF. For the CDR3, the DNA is TGTGCCTTGTGGGAGGTGCGGGATTATTATTATAAGAAACTCTTT.

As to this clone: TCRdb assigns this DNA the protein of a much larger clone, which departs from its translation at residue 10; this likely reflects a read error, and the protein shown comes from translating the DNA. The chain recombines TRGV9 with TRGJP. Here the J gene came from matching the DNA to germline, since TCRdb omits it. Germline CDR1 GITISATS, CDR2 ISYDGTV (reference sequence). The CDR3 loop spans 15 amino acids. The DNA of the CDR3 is TGTGCCTTGTGGGATTCCGAGTTGGGCGAAAAAATCAAGGTATTT. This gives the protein CALWDSELGEKIKVF.

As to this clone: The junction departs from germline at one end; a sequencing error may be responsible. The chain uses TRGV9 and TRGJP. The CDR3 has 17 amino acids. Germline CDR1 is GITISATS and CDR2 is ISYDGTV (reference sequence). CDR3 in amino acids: CALWESLQELGKKIKVF. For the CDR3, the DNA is TGTGCCTTGTGGGAGTCCCTTCAAGAGCTGGGCAAAAAAATCAAGGTATTT.

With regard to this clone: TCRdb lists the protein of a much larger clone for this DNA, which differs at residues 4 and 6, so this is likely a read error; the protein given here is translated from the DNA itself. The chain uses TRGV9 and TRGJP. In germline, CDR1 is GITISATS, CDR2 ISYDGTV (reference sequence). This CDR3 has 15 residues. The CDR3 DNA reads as TGTGCCTTGGGGGAACGAGAGTTGGGCAAAAAAATCAAGGTATTT. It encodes CALGERELGKKIKVF.

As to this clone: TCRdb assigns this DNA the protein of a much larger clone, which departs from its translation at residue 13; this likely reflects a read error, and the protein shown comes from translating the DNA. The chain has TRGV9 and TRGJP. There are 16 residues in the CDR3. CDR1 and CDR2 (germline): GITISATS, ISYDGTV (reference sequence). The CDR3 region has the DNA TGTGCCTTGTGGGGAGGCCAAGAGTTGGGCAAAAAAGTCAAGGTATTT. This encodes CALWGGQELGKKVKVF.

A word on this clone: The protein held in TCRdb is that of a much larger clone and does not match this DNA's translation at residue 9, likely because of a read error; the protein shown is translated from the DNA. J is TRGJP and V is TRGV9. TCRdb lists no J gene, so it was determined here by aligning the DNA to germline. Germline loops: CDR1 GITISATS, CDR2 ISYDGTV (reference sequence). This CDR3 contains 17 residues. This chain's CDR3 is CALWEPKQGLGKKIKVF. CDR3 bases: TGTGCCTTGTGGGAGCCAAAACAAGGGTTGGGCAAAAAAATCAAGGTATTT.

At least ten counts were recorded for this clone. In nucleotides, the CDR3 is TGTGCCTTGTGGGAGCACCTCGAGTTGGGCAAAAAAATCAAGGTATTT. This codes for CALWEHLELGKKIKVF. This chain joins TRGV9 and TRGJP. The J gene, absent from TCRdb, was called here by matching the DNA to germline. V shed 3 bases, J shed 7 bases, and the junction held 6 bases outside the gene matches. CDR3 size: 16 residues. Germline V gives CDR1 GITISATS, CDR2 ISYDGTV (reference sequence).

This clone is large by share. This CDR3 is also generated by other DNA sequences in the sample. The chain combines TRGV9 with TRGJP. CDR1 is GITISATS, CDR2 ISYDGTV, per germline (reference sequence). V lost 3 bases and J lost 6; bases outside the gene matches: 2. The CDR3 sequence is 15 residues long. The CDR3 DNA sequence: TGTGCCTTGTGGGAGTTAGAGTTGGGCAAAAAAATCAAGGTATTT. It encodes CALWELELGKKIKVF.

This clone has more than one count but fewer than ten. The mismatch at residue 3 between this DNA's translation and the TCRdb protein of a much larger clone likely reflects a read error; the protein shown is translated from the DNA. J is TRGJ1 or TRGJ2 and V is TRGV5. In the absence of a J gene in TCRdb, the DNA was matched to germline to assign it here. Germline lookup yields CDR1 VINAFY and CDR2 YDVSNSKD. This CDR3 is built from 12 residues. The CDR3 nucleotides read TGTGCCGCCTGGGACAGGGCTTATAAGAAACTCTTT. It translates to CAAWDRAYKKLF.

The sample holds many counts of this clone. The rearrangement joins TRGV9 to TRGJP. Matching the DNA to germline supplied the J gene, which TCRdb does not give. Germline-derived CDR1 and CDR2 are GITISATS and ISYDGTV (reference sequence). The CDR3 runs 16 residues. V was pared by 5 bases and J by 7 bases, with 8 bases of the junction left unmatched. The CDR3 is CALWGYDELGKKIKVF. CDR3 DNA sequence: TGTGCCTTGTGGGGCTACGACGAGTTGGGCAAAAAAATCAAGGTATTT.

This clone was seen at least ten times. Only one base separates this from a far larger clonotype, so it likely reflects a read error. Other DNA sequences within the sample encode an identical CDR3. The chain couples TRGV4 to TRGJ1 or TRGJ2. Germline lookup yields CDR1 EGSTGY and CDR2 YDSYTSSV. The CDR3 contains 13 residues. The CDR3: CATWDYGEDKKLF. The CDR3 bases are TGCGCCACCTGGGATTACGGCGAAGATAAGAAACTCTTT.

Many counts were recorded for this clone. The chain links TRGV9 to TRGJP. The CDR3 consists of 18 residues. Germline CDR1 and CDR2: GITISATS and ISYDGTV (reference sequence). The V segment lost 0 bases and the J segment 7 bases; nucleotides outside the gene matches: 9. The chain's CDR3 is CALWEVPRVELGKKIKVF. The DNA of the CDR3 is TGTGCCTTGTGGGAGGTGCCCCGAGTGGAGTTGGGCAAAAAAATCAAGGTATTT.

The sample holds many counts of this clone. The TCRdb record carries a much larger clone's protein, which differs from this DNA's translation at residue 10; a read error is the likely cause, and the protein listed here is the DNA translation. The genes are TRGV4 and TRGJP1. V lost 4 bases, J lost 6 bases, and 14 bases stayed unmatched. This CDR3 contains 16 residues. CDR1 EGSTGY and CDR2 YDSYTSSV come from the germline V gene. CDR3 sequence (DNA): TGTGCCACCTGGGAGGGGGTATGGGGCGCTGGTTGGTTCAAGATATTT. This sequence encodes CATWEGVWGAGWFKIF.

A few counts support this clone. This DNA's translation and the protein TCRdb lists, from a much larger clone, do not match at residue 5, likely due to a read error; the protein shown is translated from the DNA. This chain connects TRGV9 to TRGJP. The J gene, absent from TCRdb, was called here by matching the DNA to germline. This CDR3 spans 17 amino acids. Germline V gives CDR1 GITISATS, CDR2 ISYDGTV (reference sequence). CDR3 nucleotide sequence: TGTGCCTTGTGGGGGGTGCTGGGAGAGTTGGGCAAAAAAATCAAGGTATTT. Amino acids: CALWGVLGELGKKIKVF.

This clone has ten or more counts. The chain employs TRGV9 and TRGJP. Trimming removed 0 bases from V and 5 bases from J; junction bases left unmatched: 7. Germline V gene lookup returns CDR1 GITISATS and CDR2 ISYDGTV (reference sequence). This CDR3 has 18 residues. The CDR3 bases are TGTGCCTTGTGGGAGGTGCTAGAAGAAGAGTTGGGCAAAAAAATCAAGGTATTT. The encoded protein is CALWEVLEEELGKKIKVF.

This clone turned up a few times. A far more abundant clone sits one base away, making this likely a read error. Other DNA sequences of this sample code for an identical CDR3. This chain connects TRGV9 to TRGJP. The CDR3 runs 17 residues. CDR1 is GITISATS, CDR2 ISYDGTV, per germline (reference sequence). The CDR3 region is CALWEVRFELGKKIKVF. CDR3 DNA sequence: TGTGCCCTGTGGGAGGTGCGATTTGAGTTGGGCAAAAAAATCAAGGTATTT.